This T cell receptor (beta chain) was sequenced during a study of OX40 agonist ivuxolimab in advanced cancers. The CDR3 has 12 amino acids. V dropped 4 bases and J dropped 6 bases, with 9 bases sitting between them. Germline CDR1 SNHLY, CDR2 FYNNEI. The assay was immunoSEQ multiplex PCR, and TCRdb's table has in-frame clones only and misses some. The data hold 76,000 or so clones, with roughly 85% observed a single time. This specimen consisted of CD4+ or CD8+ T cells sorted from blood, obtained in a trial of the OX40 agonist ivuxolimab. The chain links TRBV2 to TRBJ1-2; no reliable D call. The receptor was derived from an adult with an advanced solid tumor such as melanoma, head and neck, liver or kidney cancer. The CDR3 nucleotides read TGTGCCAGCAGTGGGTTTATGGATGGCTACACCTTC. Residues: CASSGFMDGYTF.